This T cell receptor beta chain was identified in a study of a mutant IDH1 vaccine in newly diagnosed glioma. For this clone: The target antigen is unknown.

This table comes from immunoSEQ multiplex PCR, and its TCRdb copy is limited to in-frame clones, with some not included. Of under 55,000 clones listed, 75% to 95% are singletons. Germline lookup yields CDR1 MNHEY and CDR2 SVGAGI. The CDR3 totals 13 residues. Trimming shortened V by 4 bases and J by 1 base, and 7 bases separated the two germline ends. Stated time point: week 11, during vaccination. Doses comprised 300 ug of mutant IDH1 20-mer peptide each, plus topical imiquimod. The sequence was obtained from a middle-aged man with glioma. Material: PBMCs, obtained from a glioma patient whose treatment included an IDH1 peptide vaccine. The chain is built from TRBV6-5 and TRBJ1-1; D uncertain. The CDR3: CASSFQKNTEAFF. CDR3 sequence (DNA): TGTGCCAGCAGTTTTCAGAAGAACACTGAAGCTTTCTTT.